The clone carrying this T cell receptor beta chain was detected many times. Its antigen is undetermined. As to time point: newly diagnosed GD, antithyroid drugs for less than 3 months. Following extraction of RNA from PBMCs, that RNA was used to make the TCR library. A roughly 8.1-milliliter sample of peripheral blood was drawn into EDTA tubes. The sample originates from a study of regulatory T cells in long-lasting Graves disease. Findings and caveats of the study: Analyses excluded thyroid tissue, covering peripheral blood alone. TRBV28 was favored in persistent disease, as were TRBJ1-2 and TRBJ2-5.

The CDR3 is made up of 16 amino acids. The junction had 6 bases not matched to a gene; V was cut back by 8 bases and J by 2 bases. Arm-PCR of CDR3 regions with iRepertoire HTBI primers generated TCR beta libraries. TCRdb re-derived calls from the multiplex PCR reads in MiXCR, one entry per CDR3 protein. In the table there are about 540,000 distinct CDR3 sequences, around an eighth of which are singletons. These records were also assigned to another study, of T cells in Graves' hyperthyroidism and ophthalmopathy. Turning to that study: Model output signaled ophthalmopathy a median 6.5 months ahead of onset.

This TCR derives from a young man with Graves disease. This chain joins TRBV12-3 or TRBV12-4 and TRBJ2-2; 12 bases line up with TRBD2. Sequenced material: peripheral blood mononuclear cells (PBMCs), taken at new diagnosis, from a patient treated with antithyroid drugs. In DNA form, the CDR3 reads TGTGCCAGCTCACCCGGACTAGCGGGAAACACCGGGGAGCTGTTTTTT. Translated, it gives CASSPGLAGNTGELFF.